These 31 T cell receptor beta chains share one sample of origin, sequenced in a study of response to subunit inactivated influenza vaccine. Each CDR3 protein gets one entry after TCRdb re-called the RT-PCR reads with MiXCR. Here the sample spans under 550,000 distinct CDR3 sequences, approximately 7.7% being singletons. Here the sequenced sample was PBMCs from blood, taken less than 30 months after vaccination. These receptor sequences come from a man aged 50 to 75 who received an inactivated influenza vaccine.

The V gene is TRBV9, the J gene TRBJ2-5; TRBD2 matches 9 bases. This CDR3 is built from 15 residues. CDR1 is SGDLS and CDR2 is YYNGEE in the germline V gene. Losses at the gene ends were 4 bases for V and 3 bases for J; bases not matched to a gene: 7. The CDR3 protein is CASSPVPSGKETQYF. CDR3 DNA sequence: TGTGCCAGCAGCCCCGTTCCTAGCGGGAAAGAGACCCAGTACTTC.

CDR3 in DNA: TGTGCCAGCAGTTTGAGATCGTCAGGGGATAGGACAGATACGCAGTATTTT. Amino acid sequence: CASSLRSSGDRTDTQYF. This chain uses TRBV12-3 or TRBV12-4 with TRBJ2-3; weak D call: TRBD1 (6 bases). V gave up 3 bases and J gave up 3 bases, with 19 bases separating them. CDR3 size: 17 residues.

This clonotype was seen only a few times. This chain connects TRBV30 to TRBJ2-5; no definite D call. Germline CDR1 GTSNPN, CDR2 SVGIG (reference sequence). V lost 3 bases to trimming and J lost 4 bases, with 9 bases between them. There are 12 residues in the CDR3. CDR3 in amino acids: CAWSSYGETQYF. CDR3 DNA sequence: TGTGCCTGGAGCAGCTACGGAGAGACCCAGTACTTC. The whole variable domain, remainder taken from reference TRBV30 and TRBJ2-5, is SQTIHQWPATLVQPVGSPLSLECTVEGTSNPNLYWYRQAAGRGLQLLFYSVGIGQISSEVPQNLSASRPQDRQFILSSKKLLLSDSGFYLCAWSSYGETQYFGPGTRLLVL.

This clonotype was picked up many times. This chain links TRBV9 with TRBJ2-3; TRBD2 matches at 16 bases. Germline V CDR1 and CDR2: SGDLS, YYNGEE. The CDR3 is 15 residues long. Unmatched junction bases numbered 4, after V lost 7 bases and J lost 5 bases. In DNA, the CDR3 is TGTGCCAGCTCTGGGACTAGCGGGAGGGGAGATACGCAGTATTTT. Protein sequence: CASSGTSGRGDTQYF. Full variable domain (remainder filled in from reference TRBV9 and TRBJ2-3): DSGVTQTPKHLITATGQRVTLRCSPRSGDLSVYWYQQSLDQGLQFLIQYYNGEERAKGNILERFSAQQFPDLHSELNLSSLELGDSALYFCASSGTSGRGDTQYFGPGTRLTVL.

This clonotype was recorded many times. The chain has TRBV12-3 or TRBV12-4 and TRBJ2-3; no firm D call. V lost 7 bases, J lost 8 bases, and 19 bases lay in between. CDR3 length equals 14 residues. Here the CDR3 reads CASIVSSSSATQYF. The DNA for the CDR3 is TGTGCCAGCATAGTAAGCTCCTCGTCAGCTACGCAGTATTTT.

This clonotype occurred a few times. The V call is TRBV11-2, the J call TRBJ2-1; D remains ambiguous. V lost 3 bases, J lost 5 bases, and 11 bases lay in between. This CDR3 contains 14 residues. Germline V gene data show CDR1 as SGHAT and CDR2 as FQNNGV. CDR3 residues: CASSLWREDNEQFF. DNA for the CDR3: TGTGCCAGCAGCTTGTGGAGAGAAGACAATGAGCAGTTCTTC.

This clonotype was seen a few times. This chain links TRBV20-1 with TRBJ2-3; 8 bases match TRBD2. The CDR3 length is 15 residues. Per germline, CDR1 DFQATT and CDR2 SNEGSKA (reference sequence). V lost 3 bases, J lost 4 bases, and 9 bases stayed unmatched. This CDR3 reads CSASGSGSAADTQYF. The DNA for the CDR3 is TGCAGTGCTAGCGGAAGCGGGAGTGCCGCAGATACGCAGTATTTT.

This chain joins TRBV28 and TRBJ2-5; maybe TRBD2 (5 bases). The germline CDR1 and CDR2 sequences are MDHEN and SYDVKM. The CDR3 contains 13 residues. V lost 3 bases and J 9 bases, leaving 14 bases between the germline ends. The CDR3 loop is CASSLGRTWAQYF. As DNA, the CDR3 is TGTGCCAGCAGTTTGGGTCGGACTTGGGCCCAGTACTTC.

This clonotype was detected a few times. This sequence joins TRBV5-1 and TRBJ2-5; 7 bases match TRBD2. Germline trimming cut 7 bases from V and 4 bases from J; bases unmatched to any gene: 10. The germline gives CDR1 SGHRS, CDR2 YFSETQ. The CDR3 is 14 residues long. The CDR3 DNA sequence: TGCGCCAGCGCTTTGGGAGCGGGAAGAGAGACCCAGTACTTC. Residues: CASALGAGRETQYF.

This clonotype was seen repeatedly, ten times or more. The chain carries TRBV7-8 and TRBJ2-2; D perhaps matches TRBD1 (6 bases). V gave up 5 bases and J gave up 6 bases, with 13 bases separating them. CDR3 length: 14 amino acids. The germline CDR1 and CDR2 sequences are SGHVS and FQNEAQ. The CDR3 here is CASSKQGEAGELFF. The CDR3 DNA reads as TGTGCCAGCAGCAAACAGGGAGAGGCCGGGGAGCTGTTTTTT.

This clonotype turned up a few times. The chain employs TRBV20-1 and TRBJ2-3; TRBD2 agrees at 10 bases. Germline V gene lookup returns CDR1 DFQATT and CDR2 SNEGSKA (reference sequence). The junction had 9 bases not matched to a gene; V was cut back by 6 bases and J by 0 bases. The CDR3 covers 16 residues. CDR3 loop: CSAHGLAVTSTDTQYF. The CDR3 DNA is TGCAGTGCCCACGGACTAGCGGTAACTAGCACAGATACGCAGTATTTT.

The sample holds a few counts of this clonotype. This sequence joins TRBV28 and TRBJ1-1; 7 bases line up with TRBD1. Germline V lookup: CDR1 MDHEN, CDR2 SYDVKM. The V segment lost 5 bases and the J segment 1 base; nucleotides outside the gene matches: 7. The CDR3 is made up of 15 amino acids. The DNA of the CDR3 is TGTGCCAGCAGTCCCGACAGGGAAACGAACACTGAAGCTTTCTTT. Its translation is CASSPDRETNTEAFF.

The sample holds a few counts of this clonotype. The chain couples TRBV12-3 or TRBV12-4 to TRBJ2-1; the D gene is possibly TRBD1 (5 bases). This CDR3 region has 15 residues. Trimming removed 3 bases from V and 6 bases from J, with 15 bases in between. The CDR3 region has the DNA TGTGCCAGCAGTTTTCAATCAGGGAATCGCAATGAGCAGTTCTTC. This translates into CASSFQSGNRNEQFF.

This clonotype has a handful of counts. This chain links TRBV5-1 with TRBJ2-7; D is unresolved. V lost 2 bases to trimming and J lost 6 bases, with 12 bases between them. The CDR3 runs 13 residues. CDR1 is SGHRS and CDR2 is YFSETQ in the germline V gene. CDR3 nucleotide sequence: TGCGCCAGCAGCTTATGGGTGGATGGCGAGCAGTACTTC. Translated, it gives CASSLWVDGEQYF.

This clonotype turned up a few times. The CDR3 bases are TGTGCCAGCAGTCGTTACGGACAGGTGGGCCAGCCCCAGCATTTT. Residues: CASSRYGQVGQPQHF. The J gene is TRBJ1-5, the V gene TRBV27; 7 bases match TRBD1. The CDR3 length is 15 residues. CDR1 is MNHEY, CDR2 SMNVEV, per germline (reference sequence). The J segment lost 7 bases and the V segment lost 5 bases, leaving 11 bases of the junction unmatched.

The table lists this clonotype with many counts. This chain uses TRBV7-9 with TRBJ2-7; TRBD1 agrees at 8 bases. This CDR3 region has 16 residues. Germline CDR1 and CDR2: SEHNR and FQNEAQ (reference sequence). J was trimmed by 3 bases and V by 1 base; bases with no gene match: 8. The CDR3 DNA follows: TGTGCCAGCAGCTTAGATCCCGGACAGGGAGACTACGAGCAGTACTTC. It is translated as CASSLDPGQGDYEQYF.

The rearrangement uses TRBV27 and TRBJ2-5; 7 bases match TRBD1. Germline V CDR1 and CDR2: MNHEY, SMNVEV (reference sequence). The CDR3 is 16 amino acids. V gave up 5 bases and J gave up 8 bases; unmatched junction bases: 17. The CDR3, as DNA: TGTGCCAGCAGTCGGGACAGTATCCTTCGTTACGACACCCAGTACTTC. Encoded protein: CASSRDSILRYDTQYF.

The chain joins TRBV15 to TRBJ1-1; the D is unclear. The CDR3 is 11 amino acids. V was trimmed by 8 bases and J by 3 bases, leaving 7 bases between them. CDR1 LNHNV and CDR2 YYDKDF come from the germline V gene (reference sequence). CDR3 sequence reads: CATSLDTEAFF. CDR3 sequence (DNA): TGTGCCACCTCCCTGGACACTGAAGCTTTCTTT.

This clonotype appeared a few times. The J gene is TRBJ2-1, the V gene TRBV29-1, with 7 positions matching TRBD1. Germline CDR1 and CDR2: SQVTM and ANQGSEA. After removal of 6 bases from V and 6 bases from J, the junction contained 11 bases not matched to a gene. The CDR3 is made up of 14 amino acids. The CDR3 DNA sequence: TGCAGCGTACCACGGACAGGAGTACTCAATGAGCAGTTCTTC. Protein: CSVPRTGVLNEQFF.

This clonotype was detected a few times. The chain links TRBV2 to TRBJ2-7; D remains unclear. V was pared by 6 bases and J by 3 bases, with 6 bases between. Germline assignment: CDR1 SNHLY and CDR2 FYNNEI. The CDR3 contains 11 residues. This chain's CDR3 is CASRQYYEQYF. The CDR3 DNA is TGTGCCAGCAGGCAGTACTACGAGCAGTACTTC.

The CDR3 sequence is CATSKQRLLSEQFF. The CDR3 region has the DNA TGTGCCACCAGCAAGCAAAGGCTATTAAGTGAGCAGTTCTTC. The gene calls are TRBV15 and TRBJ2-1; D is ambiguous. CDR1 is LNHNV, CDR2 YYDKDF, per germline (reference sequence). Trimming stripped 4 bases from V and 9 bases from J, with 16 bases between. The CDR3 sequence is 14 residues long.

This clonotype was found a few times. The rearrangement uses TRBV20-1 and TRBJ2-7; D not resolved. CDR3 size: 12 residues. Trimming stripped 3 bases from V and 2 bases from J, with 8 bases between. Germline V gene lookup returns CDR1 DFQATT and CDR2 SNEGSKA (reference sequence). The CDR3 sequence: CSASFKTYEQYF. The CDR3 DNA sequence: TGCAGTGCTAGTTTTAAGACCTACGAGCAGTACTTC.

This clonotype was detected a few times. The genes are TRBV6-2 or TRBV6-3 and TRBJ1-4, with unresolved D. The CDR3 has 13 amino acids. With 10 bases removed from V and 8 bases from J, the gap between germline ends came to 17 bases. Germline V lookup: CDR1 MNHEY, CDR2 SVGEGT. The CDR3 loop reads CAIHPEDGEKLFF. The CDR3 DNA follows: TGTGCCATCCACCCCGAAGATGGGGAAAAACTGTTTTTT.

The table lists this clonotype with many counts. The chain combines TRBV20-1 with TRBJ2-3, with a possible D match to TRBD2 (5 bases). The CDR3 contains 12 residues. CDR1 and CDR2 (germline): DFQATT, SNEGSKA (reference sequence). Trimming cost V 4 bases and J 2 bases, with 7 bases left between them. The CDR3 DNA sequence: TGCAGTGCTATTCGGGACACAGATACGCAGTATTTT. Its translation: CSAIRDTDTQYF.

This chain uses TRBV7-2 with TRBJ2-5; perhaps TRBD1 as D (6 bases). The CDR3 loop spans 16 amino acids. Trimming stripped 2 bases from V and 1 base from J, with 14 bases between. CDR1 SGHTA and CDR2 FQGNSA come from the germline V gene. As DNA, the CDR3 is TGTGCCAGCAGCTTAAGGGACATTTTATTCCAAGAGACCCAGTACTTC. This sequence encodes CASSLRDILFQETQYF.

V and J are TRBV4-2 and TRBJ1-5; no reliable D call. V was cut by 1 base and J by 5 bases, with 6 bases left in between. Germline V gene sequence: CDR1 LGHNA, CDR2 YNFKEQ. CDR3 length equals 13 residues. CDR3 sequence (DNA): TGTGCCAGCAGCCAAGTGAAGGATCAGCCCCAGCATTTT. Its protein product is CASSQVKDQPQHF.

The rearrangement uses TRBV11-3 and TRBJ2-2; the match to TRBD2 covers 11 bases. V shed 2 bases and J 6 bases; nucleotides not matched to a gene: 11. Germline CDR1 is SGHNT and CDR2 is YENEEA. The CDR3 has 18 amino acids. The CDR3 DNA reads TGTGCCAGCAGCTTAATAGTCACTAGCGGGGGTGGGCCCGGGGAGCTGTTTTTT. Translated, it gives CASSLIVTSGGGPGELFF.

This chain links TRBV7-9 with TRBJ2-1; the match to TRBD2 covers 9 bases. The trim removed 4 bases at V and 3 bases at J, leaving 4 bases unmatched. There are 15 residues in the CDR3. The germline V gene encodes CDR1 SEHNR and CDR2 FQNEAQ (reference sequence). DNA for the CDR3: TGTGCCAGCAGCTCTAGCGGGGCCCTCTACAATGAGCAGTTCTTC. Encoded protein: CASSSSGALYNEQFF.

This clonotype was detected ten times or more. This rearrangement joins TRBV7-2 to TRBJ2-5; D gene ambiguous. Per the germline V gene, CDR1 is SGHTA and CDR2 is FQGNSA. The CDR3 has 14 residues. V was pared by 1 base and J by 2 bases, with 8 bases between. Here the CDR3 reads CASSLGQAQETQYF. The CDR3 region has the DNA TGTGCCAGCAGCTTAGGGCAGGCACAAGAGACCCAGTACTTC.

V and J are TRBV20-1 and TRBJ2-7; a weak D match, TRBD2 (6 bases). V gave up 6 bases and J gave up 3 bases, with 9 bases separating them. Germline V lookup: CDR1 DFQATT, CDR2 SNEGSKA (reference sequence). This CDR3 comprises 11 residues. This chain's CDR3 is CSAKDYYEQYF. In DNA form, the CDR3 reads TGCAGTGCGAAGGACTACTACGAGCAGTACTTC.

V gene TRBV4-1 combines with J gene TRBJ2-7, with 8 bases identical to TRBD1. V was pared by 3 bases and J by 6 bases, with 10 bases of the junction left unmatched. Per the germline V gene, CDR1 is MGHRA and CDR2 is YSYEKL. The CDR3 runs to 15 residues. CDR3 nucleotides: TGCGCCAGCAGCCAGGACCGCGACAGGGGAAGCGAGCAGTACTTC. This translates into CASSQDRDRGSEQYF.